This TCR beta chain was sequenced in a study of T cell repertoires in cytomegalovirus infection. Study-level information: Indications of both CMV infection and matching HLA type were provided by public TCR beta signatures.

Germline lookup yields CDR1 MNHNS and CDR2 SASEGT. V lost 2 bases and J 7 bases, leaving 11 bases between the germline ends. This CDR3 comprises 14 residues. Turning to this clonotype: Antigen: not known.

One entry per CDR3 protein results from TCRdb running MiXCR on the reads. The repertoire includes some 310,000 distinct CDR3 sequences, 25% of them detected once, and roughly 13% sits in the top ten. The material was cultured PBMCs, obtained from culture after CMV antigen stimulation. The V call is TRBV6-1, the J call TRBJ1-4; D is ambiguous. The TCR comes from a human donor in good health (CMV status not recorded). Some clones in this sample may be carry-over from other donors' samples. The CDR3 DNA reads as TGTGCCAGCAGTGAACAATTGGGCAGTGAAAAACTGTTTTTT. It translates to CASSEQLGSEKLFF.